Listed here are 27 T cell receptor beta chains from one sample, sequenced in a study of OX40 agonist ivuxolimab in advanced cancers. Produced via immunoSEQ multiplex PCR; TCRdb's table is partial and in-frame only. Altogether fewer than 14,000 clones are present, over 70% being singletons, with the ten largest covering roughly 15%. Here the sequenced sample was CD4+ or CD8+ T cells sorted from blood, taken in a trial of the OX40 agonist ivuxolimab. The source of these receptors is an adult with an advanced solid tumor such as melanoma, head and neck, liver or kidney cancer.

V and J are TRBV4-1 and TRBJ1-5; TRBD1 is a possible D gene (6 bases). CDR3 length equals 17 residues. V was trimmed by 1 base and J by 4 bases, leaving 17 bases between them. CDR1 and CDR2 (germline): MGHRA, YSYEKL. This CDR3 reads CASSQVGGRTGNQPQHF. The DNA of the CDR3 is TGCGCCAGCAGCCAAGTGGGAGGGAGAACAGGGAATCAGCCCCAGCATTTT.

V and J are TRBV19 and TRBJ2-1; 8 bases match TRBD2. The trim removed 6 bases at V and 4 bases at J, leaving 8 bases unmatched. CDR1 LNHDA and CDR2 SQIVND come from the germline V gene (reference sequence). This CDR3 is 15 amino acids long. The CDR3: CASSSSGSGYNEQFF. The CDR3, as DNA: TGTGCCAGTAGCAGCAGCGGGAGTGGTTACAATGAGCAGTTCTTC.

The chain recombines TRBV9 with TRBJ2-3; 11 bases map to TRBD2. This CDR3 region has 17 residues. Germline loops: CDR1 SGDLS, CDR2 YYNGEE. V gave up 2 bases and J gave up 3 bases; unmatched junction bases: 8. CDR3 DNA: TGTGCCAGCAGCGTCGGAACGACTAGCGGGAATACAGATACGCAGTATTTT. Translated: CASSVGTTSGNTDTQYF.

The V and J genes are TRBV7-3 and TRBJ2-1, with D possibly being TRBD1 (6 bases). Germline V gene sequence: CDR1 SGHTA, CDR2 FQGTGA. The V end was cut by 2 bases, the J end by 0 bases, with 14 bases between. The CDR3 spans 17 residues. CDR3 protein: CASSLGGLESSYNEQFF. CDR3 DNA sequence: TGTGCCAGCAGCTTAGGGGGCTTGGAGAGCTCCTACAATGAGCAGTTCTTC.

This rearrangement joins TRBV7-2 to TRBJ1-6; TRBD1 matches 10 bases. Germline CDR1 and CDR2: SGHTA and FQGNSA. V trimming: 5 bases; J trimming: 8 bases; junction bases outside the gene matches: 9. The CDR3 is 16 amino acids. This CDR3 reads CASSLPGQGLHSPLHF. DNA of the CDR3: TGTGCCAGCAGCCTTCCGGGACAGGGGTTGCATTCACCCCTCCACTTT.

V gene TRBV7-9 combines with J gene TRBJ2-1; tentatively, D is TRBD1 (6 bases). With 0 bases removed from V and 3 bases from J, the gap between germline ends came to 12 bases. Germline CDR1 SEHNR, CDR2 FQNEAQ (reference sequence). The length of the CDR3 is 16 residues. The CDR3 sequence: CASSLAGQGRYNEQFF. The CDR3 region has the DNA TGTGCCAGCAGCTTAGCAGGTCAGGGGCGCTACAATGAGCAGTTCTTC. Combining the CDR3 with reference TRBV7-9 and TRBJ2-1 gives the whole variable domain DTGVSQNPRHKITKRGQNVTFRCDPISEHNRLYWYRQTLGQGPEFLTYFQNEAQLEKSRLLSDRFSAERPKGSFSTLEIQRTEQGDSAMYLCASSLAGQGRYNEQFFGPGTRLTVL.

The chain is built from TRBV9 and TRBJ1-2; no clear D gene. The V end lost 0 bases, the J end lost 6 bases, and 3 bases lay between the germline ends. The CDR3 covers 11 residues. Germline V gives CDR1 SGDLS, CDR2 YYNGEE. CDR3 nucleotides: TGTGCCAGCAGCGTAGGTCATGGCTACACCTTC. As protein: CASSVGHGYTF. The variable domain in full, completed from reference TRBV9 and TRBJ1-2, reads DSGVTQTPKHLITATGQRVTLRCSPRSGDLSVYWYQQSLDQGLQFLIQYYNGEERAKGNILERFSAQQFPDLHSELNLSSLELGDSALYFCASSVGHGYTFGSGTRLTVV.

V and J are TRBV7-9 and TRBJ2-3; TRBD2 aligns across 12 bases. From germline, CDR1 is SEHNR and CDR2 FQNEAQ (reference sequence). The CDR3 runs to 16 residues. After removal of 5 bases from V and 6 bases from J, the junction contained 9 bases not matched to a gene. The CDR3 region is CASSPPTSGGGDTQYF. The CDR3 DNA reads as TGTGCCAGCAGCCCCCCGACTAGCGGGGGTGGCGATACGCAGTATTTT.

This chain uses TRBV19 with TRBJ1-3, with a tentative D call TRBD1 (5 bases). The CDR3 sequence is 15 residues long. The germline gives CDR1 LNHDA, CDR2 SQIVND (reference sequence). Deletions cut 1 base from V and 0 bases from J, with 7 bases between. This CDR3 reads CASSIVGLSGNTIYF. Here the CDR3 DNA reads TGTGCCAGTAGTATAGTGGGGCTCTCTGGAAACACCATATATTTT.

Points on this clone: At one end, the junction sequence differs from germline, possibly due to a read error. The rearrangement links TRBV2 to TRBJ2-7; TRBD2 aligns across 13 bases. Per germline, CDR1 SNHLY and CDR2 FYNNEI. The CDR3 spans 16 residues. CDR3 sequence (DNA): TGTGCCAGCAGAGAAGCGGGACTAGCGGGATTTTACGAGCAGTACTTC. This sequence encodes CASREAGLAGFYEQYF. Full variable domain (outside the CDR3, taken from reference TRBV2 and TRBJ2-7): EPEVTQTPSHQVTQMGQEVILRCVPISNHLYFYWYRQILGQKVEFLVSFYNNEISEKSEIFDDQFSVERPDGSNFTLKIRSTKLEDSAMYFCASREAGLAGFYEQYFGPGTRLTVT.

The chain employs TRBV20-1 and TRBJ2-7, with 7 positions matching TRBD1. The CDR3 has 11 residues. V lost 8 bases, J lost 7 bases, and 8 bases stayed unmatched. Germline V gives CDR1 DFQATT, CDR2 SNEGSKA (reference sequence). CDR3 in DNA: TGCAGTCCCTTTACAGGGGAAGAGCAGTACTTC. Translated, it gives CSPFTGEEQYF.

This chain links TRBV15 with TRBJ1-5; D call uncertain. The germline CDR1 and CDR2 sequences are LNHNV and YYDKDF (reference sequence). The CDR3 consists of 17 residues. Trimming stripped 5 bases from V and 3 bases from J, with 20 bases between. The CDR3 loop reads CATSDYPSVQVNQPQHF. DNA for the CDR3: TGTGCCACCAGCGACTACCCGTCGGTCCAAGTCAATCAGCCCCAGCATTTT.

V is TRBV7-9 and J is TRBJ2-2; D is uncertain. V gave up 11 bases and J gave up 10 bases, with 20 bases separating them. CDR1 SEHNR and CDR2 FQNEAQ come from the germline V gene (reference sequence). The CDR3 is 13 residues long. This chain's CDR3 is CAPQRPGYVELFF. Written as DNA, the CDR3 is TGTGCCCCACAACGGCCCGGATATGTGGAGCTGTTTTTT.

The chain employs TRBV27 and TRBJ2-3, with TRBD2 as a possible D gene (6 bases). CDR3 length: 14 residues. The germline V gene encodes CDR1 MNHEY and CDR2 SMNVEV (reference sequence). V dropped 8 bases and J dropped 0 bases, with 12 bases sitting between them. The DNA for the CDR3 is TGTGCCAGCCGCCCCGGGGGTAGCACAGATACGCAGTATTTT. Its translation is CASRPGGSTDTQYF.

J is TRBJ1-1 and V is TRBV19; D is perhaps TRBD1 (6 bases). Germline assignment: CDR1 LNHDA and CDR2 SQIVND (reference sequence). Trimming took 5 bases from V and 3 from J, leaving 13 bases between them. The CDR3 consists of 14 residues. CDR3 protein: CASSPPGGHTEAFF. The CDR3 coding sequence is TGTGCCAGTAGTCCCCCCGGGGGGCACACTGAAGCTTTCTTT. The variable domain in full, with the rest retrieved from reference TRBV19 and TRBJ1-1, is DGGITQSPKYLFRKEGQNVTLSCEQNLNHDAMYWYRQDPGQGLRLIYYSQIVNDFQKGDIAEGYSVSREKKESFPLTVTSAQKNPTAFYLCASSPPGGHTEAFFGQGTRLTVV.

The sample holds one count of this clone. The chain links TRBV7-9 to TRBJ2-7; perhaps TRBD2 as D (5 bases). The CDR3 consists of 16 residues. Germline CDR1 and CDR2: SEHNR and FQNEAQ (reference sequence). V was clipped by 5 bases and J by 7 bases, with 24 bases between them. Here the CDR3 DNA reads TGTGCCAGCAGCCCCCGTTTTAGAGAGGGCGAGGTAGAGCAGTACTTC. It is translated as CASSPRFREGEVEQYF.

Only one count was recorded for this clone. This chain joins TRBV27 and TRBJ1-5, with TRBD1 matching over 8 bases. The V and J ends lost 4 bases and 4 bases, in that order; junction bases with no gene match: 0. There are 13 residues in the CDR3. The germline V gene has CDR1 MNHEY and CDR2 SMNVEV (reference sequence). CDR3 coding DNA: TGTGCCAGCAGTTGGACAGGGAATCAGCCCCAGCATTTT. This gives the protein CASSWTGNQPQHF.

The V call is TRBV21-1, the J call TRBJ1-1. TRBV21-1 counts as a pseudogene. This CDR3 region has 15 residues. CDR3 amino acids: CASSKGPVRNTEAFF. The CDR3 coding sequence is TGTGCCAGCAGCAAAGGTCCGGTGAGGAACACTGAAGCTTTCTTT.

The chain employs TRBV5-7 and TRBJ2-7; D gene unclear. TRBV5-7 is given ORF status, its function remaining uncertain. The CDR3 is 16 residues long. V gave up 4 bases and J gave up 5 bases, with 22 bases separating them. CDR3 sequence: CASSPPRSEEAHEQYF. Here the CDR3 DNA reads TGTGCCAGCAGCCCCCCCCGAAGCGAAGAGGCCCACGAGCAGTACTTC.

CDR3 region: CASGSLYEQYF. In DNA, the CDR3 is TGTGCCAGCGGGAGCCTCTACGAGCAGTACTTC. The chain carries TRBV7-9 and TRBJ2-7; D may be TRBD2 (5 bases). Germline lookup yields CDR1 SEHNR and CDR2 FQNEAQ (reference sequence). With 8 bases removed from V and 3 bases from J, the gap between germline ends came to 8 bases. This CDR3 has 11 residues.

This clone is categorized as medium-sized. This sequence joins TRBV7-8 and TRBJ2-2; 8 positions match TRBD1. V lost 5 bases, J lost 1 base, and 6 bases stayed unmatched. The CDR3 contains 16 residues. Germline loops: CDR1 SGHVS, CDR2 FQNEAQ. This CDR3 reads CASSRTGQENTGELFF. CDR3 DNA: TGTGCCAGCAGCCGGACGGGACAGGAGAACACCGGGGAGCTGTTTTTT.

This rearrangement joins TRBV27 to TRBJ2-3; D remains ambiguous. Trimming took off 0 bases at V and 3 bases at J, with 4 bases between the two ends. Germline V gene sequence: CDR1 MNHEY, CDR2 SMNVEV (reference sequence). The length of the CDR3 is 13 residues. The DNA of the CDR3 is TGTGCCAGCAGTTTATCGGGTACAGATACGCAGTATTTT. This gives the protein CASSLSGTDTQYF.

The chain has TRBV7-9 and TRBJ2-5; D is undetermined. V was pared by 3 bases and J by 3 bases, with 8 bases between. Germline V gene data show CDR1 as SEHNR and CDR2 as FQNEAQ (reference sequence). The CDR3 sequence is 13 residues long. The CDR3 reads CASSFLPEETQYF. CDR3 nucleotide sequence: TGTGCCAGCAGCTTCCTACCAGAAGAGACCCAGTACTTC.

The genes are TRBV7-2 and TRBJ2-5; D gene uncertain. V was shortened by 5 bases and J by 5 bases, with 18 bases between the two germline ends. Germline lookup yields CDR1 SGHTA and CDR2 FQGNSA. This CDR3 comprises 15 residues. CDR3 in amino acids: CASSALSDHRETQYF. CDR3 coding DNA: TGTGCCAGCAGCGCCCTCTCGGACCATAGGGAGACCCAGTACTTC.

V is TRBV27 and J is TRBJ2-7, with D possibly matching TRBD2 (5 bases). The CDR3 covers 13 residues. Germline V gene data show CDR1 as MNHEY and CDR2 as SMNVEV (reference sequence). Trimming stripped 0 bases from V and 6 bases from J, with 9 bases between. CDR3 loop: CASSLSPAGEQYF. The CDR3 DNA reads TGTGCCAGCAGTTTATCTCCGGCGGGCGAGCAGTACTTC.

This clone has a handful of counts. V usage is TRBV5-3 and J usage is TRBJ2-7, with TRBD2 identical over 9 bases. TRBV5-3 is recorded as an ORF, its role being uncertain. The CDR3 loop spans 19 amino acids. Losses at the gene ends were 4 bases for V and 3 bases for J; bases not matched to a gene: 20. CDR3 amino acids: CARSLRGAAGGTIYYEQYF. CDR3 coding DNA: TGTGCCAGAAGCCTCCGAGGCGCAGCGGGGGGAACTATTTACTACGAGCAGTACTTC.

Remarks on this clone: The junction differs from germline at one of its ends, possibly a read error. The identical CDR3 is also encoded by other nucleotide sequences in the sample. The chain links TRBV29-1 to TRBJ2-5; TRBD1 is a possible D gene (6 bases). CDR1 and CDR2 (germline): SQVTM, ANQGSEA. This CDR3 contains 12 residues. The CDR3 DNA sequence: TGCAGCGTTGAAACAGGGATAGAGACTCAGTACTTC. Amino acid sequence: CSVETGIETQYF.